This TCR beta chain was observed in a study of T cells in Graves' hyperthyroidism and ophthalmopathy. Study observations and caveats: Most thyroid-expanded clonotypes above 0.001 were also found in blood.

There were TCR beta CDR3 regions amplified from RNA transcripts. The HTBI primer set was used in a first-round RT-PCR of the TCR CDR3. TCRdb reprocessed the multiplex PCR reads via MiXCR and lists one record per CDR3 protein. The sample comprises fewer than 400,000 distinct CDR3 sequences, roughly 17% of which are singletons, and around 33% rests with the top ten. Together with thyroid ultrasound, orbital computed tomography, serum thyroxine and TRAb, clinical symptoms were used for diagnoses. This clonotype has at least ten counts. The target antigen is unknown. The origin of this receptor is a young man with Graves' hyperthyroidism. Input material: blood.

The CDR3 DNA is TGCGCCAGCAGCGCGCAGGGGGTAAGGGAGCAGTTCTTC. Amino acid sequence: CASSAQGVREQFF. The V gene is TRBV5-1, the J gene TRBJ2-1, with 7 bases fitting TRBD1. Germline V gene sequence: CDR1 SGHRS, CDR2 YFSETQ. The length of the CDR3 is 13 residues. The V gene end was trimmed by 4 bases and the J gene end by 10 bases; junction bases not matched to a gene: 8. Combining the CDR3 with reference TRBV5-1 and TRBJ2-1 gives the whole variable domain KAGVTQTPRYLIKTRGQQVTLSCSPISGHRSVSWYQQTPGQGLQFLFEYFSETQRNKGNFPGRFSGRQFSNSRSEMNVSTLELGDSALYLCASSAQGVREQFFGPGTRLTVL.